These 2 T cell receptor beta chains came from one sample sequenced in a study of radiotherapy plus CTLA-4 blockade in lung cancer. Sequenced by immunoSEQ multiplex PCR; TCRdb stores in-frame clones only, minus some. The sample includes about 85,000 clones, approximately 83% of them seen just once. This material consisted of peripheral blood, taken from a patient treated with radiotherapy plus ipilimumab. The receptors come from a human donor with non-small cell lung cancer who had a partial response to radiotherapy plus ipilimumab.

The genes are TRBV6-1 and TRBJ1-2; D is undetermined. Trimming shortened V by 7 bases and J by 8 bases, and 14 bases separated the two germline ends. CDR3 length: 12 residues. From germline, CDR1 is MNHNS and CDR2 SASEGT. CDR3 DNA sequence: TGTGCCAGCAAGCCGATGGTAATCGGCTACACCTTC. Translation gives CASKPMVIGYTF.

The CDR3 nucleotides read TGCAGCACAGAGCAAGAGACCCAGTACTTC. It translates to CSTEQETQYF. The chain employs TRBV20-1 and TRBJ2-5; no clear D gene. The germline CDR1 and CDR2 sequences are DFQATT and SNEGSKA (reference sequence). The CDR3 is 10 amino acids.